The clone carrying this TCR beta chain was observed a few times. The sample belongs to a study of T cells in narcolepsy. Assay: immunoSEQ multiplex PCR; the TCRdb copy retains only in-frame clones and omits some. Altogether around 26,000 clones are present, roughly 62% being singletons, with the ten largest covering less than 15%. Sequenced sample: memory (CD45RA-) CD4+ T cells from blood. The TCR sequence derives from a human donor in good health.

The chain's CDR3 is CASSNLQVLEQYF. The CDR3 DNA reads TGTGCCAGCAGTAACCTACAGGTACTCGAGCAGTACTTC. The genes are TRBV25-1 and TRBJ2-7; possible D gene TRBD1, 5 bases. V was trimmed by 5 bases and J by 6 bases, leaving 14 bases between them. This CDR3 has 13 residues. Germline loops: CDR1 MGHDK, CDR2 SYGVNS.